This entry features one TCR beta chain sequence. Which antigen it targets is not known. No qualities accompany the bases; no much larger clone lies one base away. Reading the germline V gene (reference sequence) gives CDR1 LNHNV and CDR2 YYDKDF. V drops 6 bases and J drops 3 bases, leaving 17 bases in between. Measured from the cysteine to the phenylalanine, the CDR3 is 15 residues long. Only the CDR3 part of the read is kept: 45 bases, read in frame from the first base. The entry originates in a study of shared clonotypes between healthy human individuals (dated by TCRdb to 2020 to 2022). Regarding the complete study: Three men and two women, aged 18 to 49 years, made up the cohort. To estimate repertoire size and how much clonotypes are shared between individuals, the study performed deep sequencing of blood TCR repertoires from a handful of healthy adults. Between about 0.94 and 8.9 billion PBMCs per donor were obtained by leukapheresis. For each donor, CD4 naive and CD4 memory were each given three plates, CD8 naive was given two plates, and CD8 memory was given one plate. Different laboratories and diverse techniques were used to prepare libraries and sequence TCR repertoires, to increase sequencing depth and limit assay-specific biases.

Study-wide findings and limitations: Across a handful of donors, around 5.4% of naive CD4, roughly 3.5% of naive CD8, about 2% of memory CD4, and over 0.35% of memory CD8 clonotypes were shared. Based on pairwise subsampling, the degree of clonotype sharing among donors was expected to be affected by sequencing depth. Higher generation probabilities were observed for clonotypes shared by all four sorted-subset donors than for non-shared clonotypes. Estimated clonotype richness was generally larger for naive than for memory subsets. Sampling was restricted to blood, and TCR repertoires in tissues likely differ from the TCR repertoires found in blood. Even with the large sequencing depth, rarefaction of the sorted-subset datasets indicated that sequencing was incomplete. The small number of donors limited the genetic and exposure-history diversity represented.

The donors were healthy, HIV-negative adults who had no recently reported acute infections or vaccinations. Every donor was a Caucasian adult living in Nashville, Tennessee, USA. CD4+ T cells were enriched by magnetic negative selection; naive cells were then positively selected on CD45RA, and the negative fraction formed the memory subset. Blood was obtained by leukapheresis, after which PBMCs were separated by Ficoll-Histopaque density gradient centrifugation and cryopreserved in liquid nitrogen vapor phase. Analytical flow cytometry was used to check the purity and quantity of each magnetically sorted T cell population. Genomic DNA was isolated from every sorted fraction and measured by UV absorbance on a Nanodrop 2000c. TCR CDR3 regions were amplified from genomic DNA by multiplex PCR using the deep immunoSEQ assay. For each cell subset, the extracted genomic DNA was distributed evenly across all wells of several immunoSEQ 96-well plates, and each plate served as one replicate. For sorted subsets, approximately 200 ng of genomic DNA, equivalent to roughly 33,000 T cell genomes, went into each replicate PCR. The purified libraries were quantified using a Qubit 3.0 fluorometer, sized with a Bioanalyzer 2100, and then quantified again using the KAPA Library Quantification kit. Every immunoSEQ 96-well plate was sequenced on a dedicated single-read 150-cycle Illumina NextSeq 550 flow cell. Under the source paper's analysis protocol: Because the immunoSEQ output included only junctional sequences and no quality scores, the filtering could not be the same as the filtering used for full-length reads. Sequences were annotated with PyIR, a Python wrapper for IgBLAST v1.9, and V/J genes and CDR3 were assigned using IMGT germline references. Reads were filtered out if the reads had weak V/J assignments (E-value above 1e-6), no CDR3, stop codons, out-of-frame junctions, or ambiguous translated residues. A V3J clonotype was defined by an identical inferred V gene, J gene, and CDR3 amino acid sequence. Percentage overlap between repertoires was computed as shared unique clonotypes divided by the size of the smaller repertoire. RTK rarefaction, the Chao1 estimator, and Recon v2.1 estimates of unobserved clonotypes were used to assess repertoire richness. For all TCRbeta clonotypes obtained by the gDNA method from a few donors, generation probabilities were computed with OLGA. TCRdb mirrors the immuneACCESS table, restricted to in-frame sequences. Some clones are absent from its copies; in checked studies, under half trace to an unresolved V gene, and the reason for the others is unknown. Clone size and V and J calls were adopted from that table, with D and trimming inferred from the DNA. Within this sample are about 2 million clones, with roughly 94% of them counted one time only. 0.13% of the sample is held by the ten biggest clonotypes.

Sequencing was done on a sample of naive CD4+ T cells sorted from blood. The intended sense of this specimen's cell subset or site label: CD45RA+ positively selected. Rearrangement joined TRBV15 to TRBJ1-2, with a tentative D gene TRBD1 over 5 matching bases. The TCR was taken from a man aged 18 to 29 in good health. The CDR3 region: CATSKPGQTHYGYTF. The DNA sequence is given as TGTGCCACCAGTAAACCGGGGCAGACTCACTATGGCTACACCTTC.